The 8 T cell receptor beta chains given below trace back to one sample, sequenced in a study of blood T cell repertoires in COVID-19. The repertoire was sequenced with immunoSEQ multiplex PCR; TCRdb's copy has only in-frame clones and lacks some. The table lists about 150,000 clones, approximately 84% of them singletons. Sequenced: peripheral blood. The source is an older man with acute or convalescent COVID-19.

DNA of the CDR3: TGCGCCAGCAGCTTGTCTGGAGAACTCTCTGGGGCCAACGTCCTGACTTTC. It codes for CASSLSGELSGANVLTF. This chain joins TRBV5-1 and TRBJ2-6; no reliable D call. Germline V gene lookup returns CDR1 SGHRS and CDR2 YFSETQ. The CDR3 has 17 amino acids. The V gene lost 1 base and the J gene lost 0 bases, with 11 bases spanning the gap.

J is TRBJ1-5 and V is TRBV5-1; 9 nucleotides agree with TRBD1. Germline loops: CDR1 SGHRS, CDR2 YFSETQ. V lost 4 bases and J lost 6; bases outside the gene matches: 8. The length of the CDR3 is 15 residues. CDR3 in DNA: TGCGCCAGCAGCGCACAGGGGGCACCTGGTCAGCCCCAGCATTTT. Translation gives CASSAQGAPGQPQHF.

The J gene is TRBJ2-1, the V gene TRBV11-2; D gene unclear. There are 15 residues in the CDR3. V was pared by 0 bases and J by 6 bases, with 12 bases between. Germline V gene data show CDR1 as SGHAT and CDR2 as FQNNGV. The CDR3 DNA reads as TGTGCCAGCAGCTTAGATCTAATTTCTAGCAATGAGCAGTTCTTC. It specifies CASSLDLISSNEQFF.

V gene TRBV2 combines with J gene TRBJ2-1, with TRBD2 identical over 11 bases. The germline V gene has CDR1 SNHLY and CDR2 FYNNEI. Unmatched junction bases numbered 5, after V lost 5 bases and J lost 8 bases. The CDR3 totals 14 residues. The CDR3 loop reads CASSPGLAADEQFF. For the CDR3, the DNA is TGTGCCAGCAGTCCGGGACTAGCGGCGGATGAGCAGTTCTTC. Variable domain in full (rest from reference TRBV2 and TRBJ2-1): EPEVTQTPSHQVTQMGQEVILRCVPISNHLYFYWYRQILGQKVEFLVSFYNNEISEKSEIFDDQFSVERPDGSNFTLKIRSTKLEDSAMYFCASSPGLAADEQFFGPGTRLTVL.

The CDR3, as DNA: TGCGCCAGCAGCCCCATCCCGGGGGCGGGAGGGGAGTTAGATGAGCAGTTCTTC. As protein: CASSPIPGAGGELDEQFF. This chain links TRBV4-1 with TRBJ2-1; TRBD2 matches at 9 bases. The germline CDR1 and CDR2 sequences are MGHRA and YSYEKL. After removal of 4 bases from V and 8 bases from J, the junction contained 18 bases not matched to a gene. The CDR3 is 18 residues long.

The CDR3 sequence: CASSFTGGASSYNEQFF. In DNA, the CDR3 is TGTGCCAGCAGCTTTACGGGGGGTGCCAGCTCCTACAATGAGCAGTTCTTC. The chain links TRBV7-3 to TRBJ2-1; 7 bases fit TRBD2. Germline CDR1 and CDR2: SGHTA and FQGTGA. The CDR3 is 17 amino acids. Trimming removed 3 bases from V and 0 bases from J; junction bases left unmatched: 8.

The V and J genes are TRBV5-1 and TRBJ2-2; a possible D gene is TRBD2 (6 bases). V was cut by 0 bases and J by 5 bases, with 11 bases left in between. This CDR3 has 15 residues. Germline assignment: CDR1 SGHRS and CDR2 YFSETQ. CDR3: CASSLDGSATGELFF. The CDR3 nucleotides read TGCGCCAGCAGCTTGGACGGGAGTGCTACCGGGGAGCTGTTTTTT.

This sequence joins TRBV27 and TRBJ1-2; tentatively, D is TRBD1 (5 bases). The CDR3 runs 13 residues. The V gene lost 4 bases and the J gene lost 3 bases, with 9 bases spanning the gap. Germline CDR1 is MNHEY and CDR2 is SMNVEV (reference sequence). The CDR3: CASSSTVDYGYTF. DNA of the CDR3: TGTGCCAGCAGTTCGACAGTGGACTATGGCTACACCTTC.